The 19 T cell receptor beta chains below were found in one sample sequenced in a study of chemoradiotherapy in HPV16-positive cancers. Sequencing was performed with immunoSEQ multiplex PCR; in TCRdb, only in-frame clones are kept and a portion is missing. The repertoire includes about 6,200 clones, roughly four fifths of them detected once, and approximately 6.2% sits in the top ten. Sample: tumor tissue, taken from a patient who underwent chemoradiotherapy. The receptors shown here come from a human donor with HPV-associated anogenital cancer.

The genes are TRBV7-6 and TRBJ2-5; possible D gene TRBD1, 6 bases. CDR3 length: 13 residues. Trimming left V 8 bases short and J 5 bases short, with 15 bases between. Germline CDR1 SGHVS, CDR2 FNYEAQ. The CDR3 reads CASRGPGEETQYF. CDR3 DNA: TGTGCCAGCCGCGGGCCAGGGGAGGAGACCCAGTACTTC.

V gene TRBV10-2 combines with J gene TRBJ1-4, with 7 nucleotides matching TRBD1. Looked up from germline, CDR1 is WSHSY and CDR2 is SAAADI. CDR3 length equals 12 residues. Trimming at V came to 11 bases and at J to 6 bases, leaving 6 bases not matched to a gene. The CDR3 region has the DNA TGCGCCGCTTCAGGGGGTTATGAAAAACTGTTTTTT. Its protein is CAASGGYEKLFF.

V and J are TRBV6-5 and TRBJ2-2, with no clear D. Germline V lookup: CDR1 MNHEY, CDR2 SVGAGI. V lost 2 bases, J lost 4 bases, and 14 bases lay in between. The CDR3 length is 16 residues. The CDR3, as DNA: TGTGCCAGCAGTTACCGCCCTTTAGGGCGCACCGGGGAGCTGTTTTTT. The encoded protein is CASSYRPLGRTGELFF.

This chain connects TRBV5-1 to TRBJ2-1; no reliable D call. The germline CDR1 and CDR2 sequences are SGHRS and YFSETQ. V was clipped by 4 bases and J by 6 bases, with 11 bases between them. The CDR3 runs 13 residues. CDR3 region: CASSAENINEQFF. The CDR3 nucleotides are TGCGCCAGCAGCGCCGAAAACATCAATGAGCAGTTCTTC. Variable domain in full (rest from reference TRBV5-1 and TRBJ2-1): KAGVTQTPRYLIKTRGQQVTLSCSPISGHRSVSWYQQTPGQGLQFLFEYFSETQRNKGNFPGRFSGRQFSNSRSEMNVSTLELGDSALYLCASSAENINEQFFGPGTRLTVL.

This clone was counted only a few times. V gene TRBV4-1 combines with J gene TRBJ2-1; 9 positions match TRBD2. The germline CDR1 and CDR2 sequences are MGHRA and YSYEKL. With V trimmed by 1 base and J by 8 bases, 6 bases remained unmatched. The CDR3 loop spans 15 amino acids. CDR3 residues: CASSQGAGGPYEQFF. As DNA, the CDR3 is TGCGCCAGCAGCCAAGGGGCGGGGGGGCCATATGAGCAGTTCTTC.

CDR3 sequence: CASSRKGGQETQYF. The CDR3 DNA reads as TGTGCCAGCAGCCGTAAGGGTGGACAAGAGACCCAGTACTTC. The rearrangement joins TRBV7-9 to TRBJ2-5; D call uncertain. This CDR3 contains 14 residues. V shed 5 bases and J shed 2 bases, with 12 bases lying between them. From germline, CDR1 is SEHNR and CDR2 FQNEAQ (reference sequence).

The CDR3 DNA sequence: TGTGCCAGTGGCAAACAGGGCGCTTCGAACACCGGGGAGCTGTTTTTT. It codes for CASGKQGASNTGELFF. The chain recombines TRBV19 with TRBJ2-2, with D possibly matching TRBD1 (6 bases). Trimming took off 8 bases at V and 0 bases at J, with 16 bases between the two ends. CDR1 and CDR2 from the germline V gene are LNHDA and SQIVND (reference sequence). The CDR3 runs 16 residues.

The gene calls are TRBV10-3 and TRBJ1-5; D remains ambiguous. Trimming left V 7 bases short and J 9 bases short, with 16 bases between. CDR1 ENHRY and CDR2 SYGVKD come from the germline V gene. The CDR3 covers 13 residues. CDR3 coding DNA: TGTGCCATCAAGGGCACAGCTGATGGGCCCCAGCATTTT. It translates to CAIKGTADGPQHF.

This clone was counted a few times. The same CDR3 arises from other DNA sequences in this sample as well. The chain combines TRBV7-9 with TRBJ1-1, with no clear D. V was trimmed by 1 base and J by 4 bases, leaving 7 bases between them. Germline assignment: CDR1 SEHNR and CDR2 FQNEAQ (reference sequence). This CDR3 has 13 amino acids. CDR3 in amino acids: CASSLEGSTEAFF. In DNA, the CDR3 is TGTGCCAGCAGCTTAGAAGGGTCCACTGAAGCTTTCTTT.

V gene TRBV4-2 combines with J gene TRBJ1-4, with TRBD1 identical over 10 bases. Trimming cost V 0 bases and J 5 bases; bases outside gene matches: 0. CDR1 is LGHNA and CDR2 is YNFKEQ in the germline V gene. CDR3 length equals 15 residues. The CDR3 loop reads CASSQEGQGNEKLFF. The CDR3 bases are TGTGCCAGCAGCCAAGAGGGACAGGGGAATGAAAAACTGTTTTTT.

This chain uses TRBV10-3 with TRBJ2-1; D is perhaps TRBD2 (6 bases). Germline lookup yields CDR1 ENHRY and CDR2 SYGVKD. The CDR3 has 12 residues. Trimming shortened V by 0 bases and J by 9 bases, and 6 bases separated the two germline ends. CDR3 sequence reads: CAISESGGEQFF. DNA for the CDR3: TGTGCCATCAGTGAGTCGGGGGGTGAGCAGTTCTTC.

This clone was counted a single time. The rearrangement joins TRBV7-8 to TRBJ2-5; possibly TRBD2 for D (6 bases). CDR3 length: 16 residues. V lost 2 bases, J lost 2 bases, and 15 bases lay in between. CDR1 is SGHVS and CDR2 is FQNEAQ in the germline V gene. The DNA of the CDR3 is TGTGCCAGCAGCTTATTCTCCCGGGCGGGACAAGAGACCCAGTACTTC. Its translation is CASSLFSRAGQETQYF.

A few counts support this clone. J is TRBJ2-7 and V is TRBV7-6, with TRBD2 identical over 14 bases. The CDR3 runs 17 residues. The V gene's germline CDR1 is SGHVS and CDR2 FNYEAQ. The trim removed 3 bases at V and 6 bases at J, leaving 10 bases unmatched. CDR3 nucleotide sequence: TGTGCCAGCAGCTTGGCACCGGGACTAGCGGGAGAGTCCGAGCAGTACTTC. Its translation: CASSLAPGLAGESEQYF.

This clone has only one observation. CDR3 loop: CASSIGTAKNIQYF. The CDR3 bases are TGTGCCAGCAGTATCGGGACAGCCAAAAACATTCAGTACTTC. The chain couples TRBV2 to TRBJ2-4; D may be TRBD1 or TRBD2 (5 bases each). The CDR3 length is 14 residues. V was shortened by 5 bases and J by 0 bases, with 8 bases between the two germline ends. Germline V lookup: CDR1 SNHLY, CDR2 FYNNEI.

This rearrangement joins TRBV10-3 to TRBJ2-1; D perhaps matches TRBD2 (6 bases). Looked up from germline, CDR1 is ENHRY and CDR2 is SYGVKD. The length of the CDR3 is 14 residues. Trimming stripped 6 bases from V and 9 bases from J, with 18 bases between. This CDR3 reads CAISTPGTFVEQFF. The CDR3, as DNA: TGTGCCATCAGCACCCCCGGGACTTTCGTTGAGCAGTTCTTC.

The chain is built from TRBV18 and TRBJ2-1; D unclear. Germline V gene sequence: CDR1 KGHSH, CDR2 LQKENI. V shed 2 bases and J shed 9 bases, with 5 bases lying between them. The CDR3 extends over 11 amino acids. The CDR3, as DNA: TGTGCCAGCTCACCAGCGAGTGAGCAGTTCTTC. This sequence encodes CASSPASEQFF.

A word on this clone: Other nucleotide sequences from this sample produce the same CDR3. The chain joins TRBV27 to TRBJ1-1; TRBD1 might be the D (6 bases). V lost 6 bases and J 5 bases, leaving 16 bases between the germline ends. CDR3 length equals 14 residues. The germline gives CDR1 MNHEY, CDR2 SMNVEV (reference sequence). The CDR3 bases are TGTGCCAGCAGCCCTAGGGGGGCGGGGACTGAAGCTTTCTTT. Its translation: CASSPRGAGTEAFF.

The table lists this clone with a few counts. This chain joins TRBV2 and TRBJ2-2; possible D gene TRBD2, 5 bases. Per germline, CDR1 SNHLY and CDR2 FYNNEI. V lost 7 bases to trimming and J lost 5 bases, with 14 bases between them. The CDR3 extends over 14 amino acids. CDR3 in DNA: TGTGCCAGCACCCGCAGTTCGGGGACCGGGGAGCTGTTTTTT. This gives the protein CASTRSSGTGELFF.

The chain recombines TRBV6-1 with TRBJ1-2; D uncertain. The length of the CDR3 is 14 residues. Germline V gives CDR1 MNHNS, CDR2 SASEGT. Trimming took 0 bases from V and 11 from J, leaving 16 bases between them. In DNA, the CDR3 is TGTGCCAGCAGTGAAGCGCTTCTGGTCCTGAGGTACACCTTC. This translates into CASSEALLVLRYTF.